The present entry profiles one TCR beta chain with its context. The antigen remains undetermined. The sample's time point: baseline pretreatment blood. Regarding treatment: 15 Gy SBRT to primary tumor, nephrectomy 4 weeks later. The data were produced by immunoSEQ multiplex PCR, yet TCRdb's version contains in-frame clones alone and is incomplete. The table includes 110,000 to 150,000 clones, roughly 83% detected once. Trimming took 2 bases from V and 2 from J, leaving 2 bases between them. The V gene's germline CDR1 is SGHDT and CDR2 YYEEEE. This CDR3 region has 12 residues. The entry originates in a study of radiation and T cells in renal cell carcinoma. Findings and limits, study-wide: In blood, top tumor clones expanded by 2 weeks, shrinking by 4.

The chain combines TRBV5-6 with TRBJ1-3; D remains unclear. The starting material was blood, obtained from a patient whose treatment included radiotherapy and nephrectomy. The TCR comes from a woman in her forties or fifties with renal cell carcinoma. For the CDR3, the DNA is TGTGCCAGCAGCTTCGCTGGAAACACCATATATTTT. Its translation is CASSFAGNTIYF.